This T cell receptor beta chain was observed in a study of shared clonotypes between healthy human individuals. The study, taken as a whole, reports: Rarefaction showed that sequencing of sorted subsets was incomplete (despite large depth).

Profiling relied on immunoSEQ multiplex PCR, and the TCRdb table lists in-frame clones only, not all of them. Among just under 350,000 clones listed, 73% were seen once. As for this clone: Its antigen is unidentified.

V was cut by 1 base and J by 7 bases, with 9 bases left in between. Germline assignment: CDR1 SNHLY and CDR2 FYNNEI. CDR3 length: 13 residues. The material sequenced was memory CD4+ T cells sorted from blood. Regarding subset: CD45RA-negative fraction. The sequence came from a man younger than 45 in good health. The chain links TRBV2 to TRBJ2-3; no clear D. Written as DNA, the CDR3 is TGTGCCAGCAGTGAAGGCCAAGCCAATACGCAGTATTTT. Translating it yields CASSEGQANTQYF.